The next 16 T cell receptor beta chains were all read from a single sample in a study of control samples from healthy donors and cancer patients. Measured with immunoSEQ multiplex PCR; TCRdb has only the in-frame clones, and not every one. The table shows roughly 400,000 clones, with about 93% occurring only once. Material for sequencing was PBMCs. The receptors stem from a middle-aged man with head and neck cancer.

The chain links TRBV9 to TRBJ1-2, with no clear D. Germline V gene data show CDR1 as SGDLS and CDR2 as YYNGEE. Trimming shortened V by 2 bases and J by 4 bases, and 6 bases separated the two germline ends. The CDR3 has 12 residues. The chain's CDR3 is CASSVDGYGYTF. Written as DNA, the CDR3 is TGTGCCAGCAGCGTCGATGGCTATGGCTACACCTTC.

The J gene is TRBJ1-6, the V gene TRBV9, with TRBD1 as a possible D gene (6 bases). The V and J ends lost 0 bases and 9 bases respectively, with 13 bases between them. CDR3 size: 15 residues. The germline V gene has CDR1 SGDLS and CDR2 YYNGEE. The CDR3 nucleotides read TGTGCCAGCAGCGTAGACGGGACAATGGGTTCACCCCTCCACTTT. Translation gives CASSVDGTMGSPLHF.

The gene calls are TRBV2 and TRBJ1-5; D is undetermined. V shed 6 bases and J shed 7 bases, with 13 bases lying between them. The CDR3 runs to 13 residues. Germline V lookup: CDR1 SNHLY, CDR2 FYNNEI. CDR3: CASSYGRRQPQHF. DNA of the CDR3: TGTGCCAGCAGCTACGGCCGGCGGCAGCCCCAGCATTTT.

The chain uses TRBV5-1 and TRBJ2-5, with TRBD2 matching over 7 bases. The trim removed 1 base at V and 4 bases at J, leaving 10 bases unmatched. The V gene's germline CDR1 is SGHRS and CDR2 YFSETQ. This CDR3 contains 16 residues. The CDR3 is CASSLKVGGSIETQYF. The CDR3 DNA reads as TGCGCCAGCAGCTTGAAGGTCGGGGGGAGTATAGAGACCCAGTACTTC.

The rearrangement links TRBV3-1 (or the pseudogene TRBV3-2) to TRBJ2-1, with 8 bases aligning to TRBD1. The CDR3 spans 15 residues. In germline, CDR1 is LGHDT, CDR2 YNNKEL (reference sequence). Trimming at V came to 4 bases and at J to 7 bases, leaving 9 bases not matched to a gene. CDR3 nucleotides: TGTGCCAGCAGCCCCGACAGGGGACGGGCGAATGAGCAGTTCTTC. Translated, it gives CASSPDRGRANEQFF.

The chain uses TRBV5-1 and TRBJ1-1, with 7 bases that match TRBD1. Germline V gene lookup returns CDR1 SGHRS and CDR2 YFSETQ. With V trimmed by 1 base and J by 1 base, 1 base remained unmatched. The length of the CDR3 is 14 residues. The DNA for the CDR3 is TGCGCCAGCAGCTTGAGGACAGGGAACACTGAAGCTTTCTTT. Its protein is CASSLRTGNTEAFF.

The chain has TRBV3-1 (or the pseudogene TRBV3-2) and TRBJ2-7; D gene unclear. V dropped 1 base and J dropped 2 bases, with 12 bases sitting between them. CDR1 is LGHDT, CDR2 YNNKEL, per germline (reference sequence). The CDR3 runs 15 residues. DNA of the CDR3: TGTGCCAGCAGCCAAGTCCCGTATAACACCTACGAGCAGTACTTC. Its protein is CASSQVPYNTYEQYF.

The chain joins TRBV6-5 to TRBJ1-5; 7 bases line up with TRBD1. This CDR3 contains 13 residues. The germline V gene has CDR1 MNHEY and CDR2 SVGAGI. The V gene end was trimmed by 5 bases and the J gene end by 7 bases; junction bases not matched to a gene: 5. For the CDR3, the DNA is TGTGCCAGCAGTCAAACAGGGGACCAGCCCCAGCATTTT. Encoded protein: CASSQTGDQPQHF.

V usage is TRBV19 and J usage is TRBJ2-5; D not certain. The V end was cut by 3 bases, the J end by 5 bases, with 16 bases between. The CDR3 contains 15 residues. CDR1 and CDR2 from the germline V gene are LNHDA and SQIVND (reference sequence). CDR3 nucleotide sequence: TGTGCCAGTAGTATTTACCTGGAAAGTATGGAGACCCAGTACTTC. This gives the protein CASSIYLESMETQYF.

This clone showed up just once. V and J are TRBV12-3 or TRBV12-4 and TRBJ2-5; D gene unclear. V lost 2 bases to trimming and J lost 5 bases, with 9 bases between them. The CDR3 spans 13 residues. The CDR3 region has the DNA TGTGCCAGCAGTTTAAAGGGCGGCGAGACCCAGTACTTC. Protein: CASSLKGGETQYF.

The CDR3 DNA sequence: TGCGCCAGCAGCCAAGGGGGACATAGCAATCAGCCCCAGCATTTT. It yields the protein CASSQGGHSNQPQHF. This chain joins TRBV4-1 and TRBJ1-5; perhaps TRBD1 as D (6 bases). Germline V lookup: CDR1 MGHRA, CDR2 YSYEKL. The CDR3 has 15 amino acids. V was trimmed by 1 base and J by 0 bases, leaving 7 bases between them.

The chain combines TRBV7-9 with TRBJ2-7; D is unclear. The V end lost 2 bases, the J end lost 2 bases, and 10 bases lay between the germline ends. Germline lookup yields CDR1 SEHNR and CDR2 FQNEAQ (reference sequence). The CDR3 has 14 residues. In DNA form, the CDR3 reads TGTGCCAGCAGCTTAATCGGCAGAGCCTACGAGCAGTACTTC. Protein product: CASSLIGRAYEQYF.

V usage is TRBV30 and J usage is TRBJ2-5, with TRBD1 matching over 10 bases. There are 17 residues in the CDR3. The germline gives CDR1 GTSNPN, CDR2 SVGIG (reference sequence). V shed 2 bases, J shed 1 base, and the junction held 10 bases outside the gene matches. Written as DNA, the CDR3 is TGTGCCTGGAGTACAAGTGACAGGGGGCAGTTCCAAGAGACCCAGTACTTC. Translation gives CAWSTSDRGQFQETQYF.

V usage is TRBV4-1 and J usage is TRBJ2-7; TRBD1 aligns across 8 bases. Germline CDR1 and CDR2: MGHRA and YSYEKL. V gave up 0 bases and J gave up 3 bases; unmatched junction bases: 7. There are 16 residues in the CDR3. The CDR3 nucleotides are TGCGCCAGCAGCCAAGATCCCAGGGGGCGTATCTACGAGCAGTACTTC. It is translated as CASSQDPRGRIYEQYF.

J is TRBJ1-1 and V is TRBV19; D call uncertain. V was clipped by 5 bases and J by 8 bases, with 12 bases between them. This CDR3 has 12 residues. Germline values: CDR1 LNHDA, CDR2 SQIVND (reference sequence). DNA for the CDR3: TGTGCCAGTAGTTCGGGCGGACCCGAAGCTTTCTTT. Protein: CASSSGGPEAFF.

The chain joins TRBV9 to TRBJ1-2; no reliable D call. V lost 4 bases and J 0 bases, leaving 7 bases between the germline ends. CDR1 SGDLS and CDR2 YYNGEE come from the germline V gene. The CDR3 runs to 13 residues. CDR3 amino acids: CASSPDSNYGYTF. CDR3 DNA sequence: TGTGCCAGCAGCCCGGACTCTAACTATGGCTACACCTTC.